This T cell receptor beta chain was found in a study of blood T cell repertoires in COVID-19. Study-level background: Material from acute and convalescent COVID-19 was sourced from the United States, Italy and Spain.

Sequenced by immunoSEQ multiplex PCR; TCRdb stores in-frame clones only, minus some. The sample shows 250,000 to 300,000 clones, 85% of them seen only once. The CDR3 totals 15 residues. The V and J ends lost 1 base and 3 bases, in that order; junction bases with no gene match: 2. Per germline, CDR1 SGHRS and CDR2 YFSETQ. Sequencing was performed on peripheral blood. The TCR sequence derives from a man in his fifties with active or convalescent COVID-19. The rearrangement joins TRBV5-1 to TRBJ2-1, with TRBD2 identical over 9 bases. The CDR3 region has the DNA TGCGCCAGCAGCTTGAATAGCGGGAGCTACAATGAGCAGTTCTTC. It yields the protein CASSLNSGSYNEQFF.